This TCR beta chain was identified during a study of T cell repertoires in cytomegalovirus infection. Each CDR3 protein is one row after TCRdb ran MiXCR on the reads. The sample comprises approximately 490,000 distinct CDR3 sequences, about 11% of which are singletons, and roughly 10% rests with the top ten. This clonotype was observed many times. Trimming pared 3 bases from V and 6 bases from J, leaving 18 bases between. The CDR3 has 15 residues. Looked up from germline, CDR1 is LGHNA and CDR2 is YNFKEQ. The chain recombines TRBV4-2 with TRBJ2-7; the D gene is possibly TRBD1 (6 bases). The clonotype originates from a human donor in good health (CMV status not recorded). Some clones in this sample may be carry-over from other donors' samples. The sequencing input was PBMCs. The DNA of the CDR3 is TGTGCCAGCAGCCAGGACCTCGGCAGGGGCGGCGAGCAGTACTTC. It yields the protein CASSQDLGRGGEQYF.